This T cell receptor beta chain was recorded in a study of blood T cell repertoires in COVID-19. Original analysis: Nucleated cell counts were estimated from reference gene primer amplification. The assay was immunoSEQ multiplex PCR, and TCRdb's table has in-frame clones only and misses some. The V and J calls and clone size come from that table; D and trimming were worked out from the DNA. The repertoire holds about 36,000 clones, with about nine tenths as singletons. Input material: peripheral blood. This TCR was sampled from a human donor in a cohort sampled during active COVID-19.

The CDR3 DNA reads as TGTGCCAGCAGCTTATTCGGGGGTTCTTCTGGAAACACCATATATTTT. Translation: CASSLFGGSSGNTIYF. The chain uses TRBV5-5 and TRBJ1-3; D is possibly TRBD1 (5 bases). Trimming shortened V by 2 bases and J by 1 base, and 13 bases separated the two germline ends. Germline V CDR1 and CDR2: SGHKS, YYEKEE (reference sequence). The CDR3 is made up of 16 amino acids.